The 22 T cell receptor beta chains presented below share a single source sample, sequenced in a study of blood T cell repertoires in COVID-19. Repertoires were generated with immunoSEQ multiplex PCR, while TCRdb's copy carries only in-frame clones and drops some. The data contain around 220,000 clones, roughly 80% of them seen just once; the ten biggest clones take up 3% to 4%. The sequenced sample was peripheral blood. Receptors originate from a woman aged 40-49 years with active or convalescent COVID-19.

This sequence joins TRBV6-5 and TRBJ2-7, with 8 bases identical to TRBD1. The germline V gene has CDR1 MNHEY and CDR2 SVGAGI. There are 13 residues in the CDR3. The ends lost 10 bases at V and 3 bases at J; junction bases unmatched: 8. CDR3 sequence: CAIQGAIVYEQYV. As DNA, the CDR3 is TGTGCCATTCAGGGGGCTATAGTCTACGAGCAGTACGTC.

In DNA form, the CDR3 reads TGTGCCAGCAGCTTTAGCCAGATGGGTCAGCCCCAGCATTTT. This codes for CASSFSQMGQPQHF. The chain recombines TRBV5-6 with TRBJ1-5; no clear D. The CDR3 is made up of 14 amino acids. V gave up 2 bases and J gave up 6 bases, with 12 bases separating them. Germline assignment: CDR1 SGHDT and CDR2 YYEEEE.

V is TRBV10-3 and J is TRBJ2-2; TRBD1 aligns across 8 bases. V shed 6 bases, J shed 2 bases, and the junction held 2 bases outside the gene matches. CDR1 and CDR2 from the germline V gene are ENHRY and SYGVKD. The CDR3 consists of 14 residues. The CDR3: CAIRTGGNTGELFF. The DNA for the CDR3 is TGTGCCATCAGAACAGGGGGAAACACCGGGGAGCTGTTTTTT.

The chain combines TRBV10-2 with TRBJ1-1; the match to TRBD1 covers 10 bases. The CDR3 sequence is 16 residues long. Germline V gene lookup returns CDR1 WSHSY and CDR2 SAAADI. J gave up 1 base and V 4 bases, and 6 bases lay outside the gene matches. The CDR3 nucleotides read TGCGCCAGCAGTGTCTCCGGGACAGGGGCGAACACTGAAGCTTTCTTT. Its translation: CASSVSGTGANTEAFF.

The chain employs TRBV19 and TRBJ2-3; 7 positions match TRBD2. The CDR3 is 17 amino acids. Losses at the gene ends were 3 bases for V and 0 bases for J; bases not matched to a gene: 9. CDR1 is LNHDA, CDR2 SQIVND, per germline (reference sequence). The chain's CDR3 is CASSIGVLATSTDTQYF. In DNA, the CDR3 is TGTGCCAGTAGTATCGGGGTACTAGCGACTAGCACAGATACGCAGTATTTT.

This clone is a singleton in its sample. This sequence joins TRBV2 and TRBJ1-1, with D maybe TRBD1 (5 bases). The V gene lost 7 bases and the J gene lost 8 bases, with 17 bases spanning the gap. The CDR3 contains 13 residues. CDR1 SNHLY and CDR2 FYNNEI come from the germline V gene. DNA for the CDR3: TGTGCCAGCACTTGGACTTACGGGGGAGAAGCTTTCTTT. Translating gives CASTWTYGGEAFF. Complete variable domain (other parts from reference TRBV2 and TRBJ1-1): EPEVTQTPSHQVTQMGQEVILRCVPISNHLYFYWYRQILGQKVEFLVSFYNNEISEKSEIFDDQFSVERPDGSNFTLKIRSTKLEDSAMYFCASTWTYGGEAFFGQGTRLTVV.

The chain has TRBV23-1 and TRBJ2-1; possibly TRBD1 for D (6 bases). TRBV23-1 is annotated as an ORF whose role is uncertain. Deletions cut 9 bases from V and 8 bases from J, with 14 bases between. This CDR3 has 12 amino acids. CDR3 amino acids: CAREWTADEQFF. The CDR3 coding sequence is TGCGCCAGAGAGTGGACAGCGGATGAGCAGTTCTTC.

The chain carries TRBV11-2 and TRBJ2-1, with TRBD2 matching over 12 bases. V was clipped by 5 bases and J by 2 bases; unmatched bases: 4. CDR1 and CDR2 from the germline V gene are SGHAT and FQNNGV. The CDR3 spans 16 residues. In DNA, the CDR3 is TGTGCCAGCAGCCCGAGACTAGCGGGGGCCTACAATGAGCAGTTCTTC. Protein sequence: CASSPRLAGAYNEQFF.

The chain carries TRBV2 and TRBJ2-1; TRBD2 agrees at 8 bases. With V trimmed by 6 bases and J by 4 bases, 11 bases remained unmatched. The CDR3 runs to 16 residues. Germline V lookup: CDR1 SNHLY, CDR2 FYNNEI. This CDR3 is CASRKEAGANYNEQFF. The CDR3 DNA reads as TGTGCCAGCAGGAAGGAAGCGGGGGCCAATTACAATGAGCAGTTCTTC.

V is TRBV7-2 and J is TRBJ1-5, with 8 bases aligning to TRBD1. With 3 bases clipped from V and 7 bases from J, the junction kept 5 bases outside the gene matches. The CDR3 loop spans 14 amino acids. Germline-derived CDR1 and CDR2 are SGHTA and FQGNSA. The CDR3 loop reads CASSFGQGRQPQHF. The CDR3 DNA sequence: TGTGCCAGCAGCTTTGGACAGGGTAGGCAGCCCCAGCATTTT.

Details on this clone: Other DNA sequences within the sample encode an identical CDR3. The rearrangement links TRBV4-1 to TRBJ1-2, with D possibly matching TRBD1 (6 bases). The CDR3 has 15 residues. Deletions cut 0 bases from V and 1 base from J, with 9 bases between. From germline, CDR1 is MGHRA and CDR2 YSYEKL. CDR3 nucleotide sequence: TGCGCCAGCAGCCAAGAACAGGGCTTTAACTATGGCTACACCTTC. This encodes CASSQEQGFNYGYTF.

This clone was seen a few times. The rearrangement uses TRBV2 and TRBJ1-1; TRBD1 is a possible D gene (6 bases). This CDR3 has 15 residues. V gave up 4 bases and J gave up 3 bases, with 15 bases separating them. CDR1 and CDR2 from the germline V gene are SNHLY and FYNNEI. CDR3 coding DNA: TGTGCCAGCAGTGCCGGGGGGCTCGGGCACACTGAAGCTTTCTTT. Its translation is CASSAGGLGHTEAFF.

The rearrangement links TRBV7-7 to TRBJ2-3; a possible D gene is TRBD2 (6 bases). Trimming removed 3 bases at V and 4 bases at J, with 11 bases between. Germline lookup yields CDR1 SSHAT and CDR2 FNYEAQ (reference sequence). This CDR3 has 14 amino acids. CDR3 loop: CASSLGGGADTQYF. In DNA, the CDR3 is TGTGCCAGCAGCTTGGGAGGCGGGGCAGATACGCAGTATTTT.

The rearrangement links TRBV2 to TRBJ1-2; D is perhaps TRBD1 (5 bases). This CDR3 is built from 14 residues. CDR1 is SNHLY, CDR2 FYNNEI, per germline. V lost 1 base and J lost 3, with 9 bases in between. Here the CDR3 reads CASSEGWGDYGYTF. In DNA, the CDR3 is TGTGCCAGCAGTGAAGGATGGGGGGACTATGGCTACACCTTC.

The rearrangement joins TRBV28 to TRBJ2-7; D is perhaps TRBD1 (6 bases). The CDR3 is 13 amino acids. Germline V lookup: CDR1 MDHEN, CDR2 SYDVKM. Trimming took 5 bases from V and 2 from J, leaving 10 bases between them. The CDR3 DNA reads TGTGCCAGCAGTGAGACAGGTCCCTACGAGCAGTACGTC. Translated: CASSETGPYEQYV.

This rearrangement joins TRBV28 to TRBJ1-1; the D gene is possibly TRBD1 (5 bases). Per germline, CDR1 MDHEN and CDR2 SYDVKM. CDR3 length: 20 residues. V lost 6 bases, J lost 1 base, and 30 bases lay in between. CDR3: CASSPGLSGPSKVRNTEAFF. The CDR3 DNA reads as TGTGCCAGCAGCCCCGGGTTGTCAGGGCCGTCGAAAGTGCGGAACACTGAAGCTTTCTTT.

CDR3 sequence (DNA): TGTGCCAGCAGTGACACTCTGAACACTGAAGCTTTCTTT. It yields the protein CASSDTLNTEAFF. The genes are TRBV4-2 and TRBJ1-1; D is unresolved. Germline V lookup: CDR1 LGHNA, CDR2 YNFKEQ. V was pared by 6 bases and J by 0 bases, with 8 bases between. The CDR3 is 13 amino acids.

The chain couples TRBV7-2 to TRBJ2-3; 10 bases line up with TRBD1. The germline V gene has CDR1 SGHTA and CDR2 FQGNSA. The V gene end was trimmed by 5 bases and the J gene end by 4 bases; junction bases not matched to a gene: 3. This CDR3 is built from 14 residues. CDR3 region: CASSLGTGADTQYF. The CDR3 DNA is TGTGCCAGCAGCCTCGGGACAGGGGCAGATACGCAGTATTTT.

The rearrangement links TRBV5-1 to TRBJ2-3, with D possibly being TRBD2 (7 bases). This CDR3 spans 14 amino acids. Per the germline V gene, CDR1 is SGHRS and CDR2 is YFSETQ. V lost 7 bases and J lost 5, with 17 bases in between. The CDR3 DNA sequence: TGCGCCAGCGTTCGAGGGGGGGCAGGAGATACGCAGTATTTT. It specifies CASVRGGAGDTQYF. Full variable domain (outside the CDR3, taken from reference TRBV5-1 and TRBJ2-3): KAGVTQTPRYLIKTRGQQVTLSCSPISGHRSVSWYQQTPGQGLQFLFEYFSETQRNKGNFPGRFSGRQFSNSRSEMNVSTLELGDSALYLCASVRGGAGDTQYFGPGTRLTVL.

The chain is built from TRBV6-2 or TRBV6-3 and TRBJ1-6, with 7 bases matching TRBD1. Trimming at V came to 0 bases and at J to 8 bases, leaving 4 bases not matched to a gene. The CDR3 is 15 residues long. Looked up from germline, CDR1 is MNHEY and CDR2 is SVGEGT. CDR3 protein: CASSYSTGFYSPLHF. For the CDR3, the DNA is TGTGCCAGCAGTTACTCGACAGGGTTTTATTCACCCCTCCACTTT.

V and J are TRBV29-1 and TRBJ1-2; D is unclear. The germline CDR1 and CDR2 sequences are SQVTM and ANQGSEA. This CDR3 region has 13 residues. V was trimmed by 1 base and J by 8 bases, leaving 14 bases between them. The CDR3 reads CSVEGVSEGGYTF. The CDR3 DNA reads as TGCAGCGTTGAAGGGGTTAGCGAGGGCGGCTACACCTTC.

The gene calls are TRBV5-5 and TRBJ2-1; 12 positions match TRBD2. J was trimmed by 4 bases and V by 4 bases; bases with no gene match: 9. The CDR3 consists of 17 residues. The germline V gene has CDR1 SGHKS and CDR2 YYEKEE (reference sequence). The CDR3 bases are TGTGCCAGCAGCCCATCGACTAGCGGGGGTTTATACAATGAGCAGTTCTTC. Translation gives CASSPSTSGGLYNEQFF.